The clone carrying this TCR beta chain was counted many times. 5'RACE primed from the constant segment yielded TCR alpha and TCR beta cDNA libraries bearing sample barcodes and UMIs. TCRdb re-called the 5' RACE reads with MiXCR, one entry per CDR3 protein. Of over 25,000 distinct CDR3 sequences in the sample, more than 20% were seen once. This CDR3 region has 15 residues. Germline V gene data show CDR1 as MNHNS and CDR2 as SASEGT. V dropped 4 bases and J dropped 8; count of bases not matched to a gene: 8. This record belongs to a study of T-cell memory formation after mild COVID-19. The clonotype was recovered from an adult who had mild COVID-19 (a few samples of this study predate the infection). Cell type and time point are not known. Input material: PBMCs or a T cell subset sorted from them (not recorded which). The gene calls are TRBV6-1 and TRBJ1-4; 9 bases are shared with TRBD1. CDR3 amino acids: CASSVKTGGGEKLFF. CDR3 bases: TGTGCCAGCAGTGTTAAGACAGGGGGTGGCGAAAAACTGTTTTTT.